A selection of T cell receptor beta chains follows, all from one sample in a study of blood T cell repertoires in COVID-19. Produced via immunoSEQ multiplex PCR; TCRdb's table is partial and in-frame only. This table has over 150,000 clones, 87% appearing once. The material sequenced was peripheral blood. These receptor sequences come from a woman aged 60-70 years who had recovered from COVID-19. CDR3s include the opening cysteine and the closing phenylalanine or tryptophan. The D gene is left open where the match is weak. The size of a clone is reported for some rows only, either as once, few or many, or as a class for expanded clones.

j_call clone_size v_call d_call cdr3_aa cdr3_nt
TRBJ2-4 - TRBV2 - CASRKGGDEEYF TGTGCCAGCAGGAAAGGCGGGGACGAAGAGTACTTC
TRBJ1-2 - TRBV2 - CASSVEGMSGYTF TGTGCCAGCAGTGTTGAGGGTATGAGTGGCTACACCTTC
TRBJ1-6 few TRBV19 TRBD1 CASRRDRGRSPLHF TGTGCCAGCCGCAGGGACAGGGGGCGGTCACCCCTCCACTTT
TRBJ1-2 - TRBV6-5 - CASSLGTRRGYTF TGTGCCAGCAGCCTCGGGACACGAAGAGGCTACACCTTC
TRBJ1-5 - TRBV11-3 TRBD1 CASSFPWTGLRNQPQHF TGTGCCAGCAGCTTCCCCTGGACAGGGCTACGCAATCAGCCCCAGCATTTT
TRBJ1-6 once TRBV6-5 - CACGLEGSPLHF TGTGCCTGCGGACTCGAGGGTTCACCCCTCCACTTT
TRBJ1-2 - TRBV13 TRBD1 CASSDLLTEWTGSYYGYTF TGTGCCAGCAGCGATTTACTAACAGAATGGACAGGGAGCTACTATGGCTACACCTTC
TRBJ1-3 - TRBV20-1 - CSASVGQGSGNTIYF TGCAGTGCTAGTGTGGGTCAGGGCTCGGGAAACACCATATATTTT
TRBJ1-5 - TRBV6-1 - CASSEQGYRQPQHF TGTGCCAGCAGTGAACAGGGGTATAGGCAGCCCCAGCATTTT
TRBJ2-1 - TRBV24-1 TRBD2 CATSDSTSGGHNEQFF TGTGCCACCAGTGATTCGACTAGCGGGGGACACAATGAGCAGTTCTTC
TRBJ1-1 - TRBV24-1 - CATSGQGRGTTEAFF TGTGCCACCAGTGGCCAGGGGAGGGGAACCACTGAAGCTTTCTTT
TRBJ2-2 once TRBV5-1 - CASRSYTGNTGELFF TGCGCCAGCAGGTCGTATACAGGAAACACCGGGGAGCTGTTTTTT
TRBJ2-1 - TRBV5-4 TRBD2 CASGSGGLSYNEQFF TGTGCCAGCGGTAGCGGGGGCCTCTCCTACAATGAGCAGTTCTTC
TRBJ1-2 - TRBV9 - CASSVEQSLYGYTF TGTGCCAGCAGCGTAGAACAGAGCCTCTATGGCTACACCTTC
TRBJ1-6 - TRBV4-2 TRBD1 CASSQEMGQGGSPLHF TGTGCCAGCAGCCAAGAAATGGGACAGGGTGGTTCACCCCTCCACTTT
TRBJ1-6 - TRBV6-6 - CASSYSPPRDSPLHF TGTGCCAGCAGTTACTCGCCCCCCCGGGATTCACCCCTCCACTTT
TRBJ1-5 - TRBV28 - CASSYVYRVQNQPQHF TGTGCCAGCAGTTACGTTTACAGGGTACAAAATCAGCCCCAGCATTTT
TRBJ2-1 - TRBV5-1 TRBD1 CASSPTGVSSYNEQFF TGCGCCAGCAGCCCGACAGGGGTCAGCTCCTACAATGAGCAGTTCTTC
TRBJ2-7 once TRBV28 TRBD2 CASGGGYEQYF TGTGCCAGCGGGGGGGGCTACGAGCAGTACTTC
TRBJ1-2 - TRBV6-5 - CASTGGGATNYGYTF TGTGCCAGCACCGGCGGGGGGGCCACTAACTATGGCTACACCTTC
TRBJ2-2 - TRBV18 TRBD2 CASSPASGSNTGELFF TGTGCCAGCTCACCGGCTAGCGGGTCTAACACCGGGGAGCTGTTTTTT
TRBJ2-3 - TRBV7-9 - CASSLATGDTQYF TGTGCCAGCAGCCTCGCAACAGGAGATACGCAGTATTTT
TRBJ2-1 - TRBV5-8 TRBD1 CASSFRTGVANEQFF TGTGCCAGCAGCTTCAGGACAGGGGTGGCCAATGAGCAGTTCTTC
TRBJ2-7 - TRBV4-1 - CASSQDQGLYEQYF TGCGCCAGCAGCCAAGATCAGGGGCTCTACGAGCAGTACTTC
TRBJ1-2 - TRBV2 - CASTRGGYGGYTF TGTGCCAGCACCCGTGGAGGTTACGGTGGCTACACCTTC
TRBJ2-5 - TRBV20-1 - CSARHGETQYF TGCAGTGCTAGGCACGGGGAGACCCAGTACTTC
TRBJ2-1 - TRBV19 - CASSIGAAGYNEQFF TGTGCCAGTAGTATAGGGGCGGCGGGGTACAATGAGCAGTTCTTC
TRBJ2-7 few TRBV7-3 - CASSSQPGHTYEQYF TGTGCCAGCAGCTCGCAACCGGGACACACCTACGAGCAGTACTTC
TRBJ2-7 - TRBV29-1 TRBD1 CSDRDRTNEQYF TGCAGCGACCGGGACAGAACCAACGAGCAGTACTTC
TRBJ1-1 once TRBV27 - CAPGGSSDTEAFF TGTGCCCCCGGAGGGTCGTCGGACACTGAAGCTTTCTTT
TRBJ1-3 - TRBV9 - CASSVDPVSGNTIYF TGTGCCAGCAGCGTAGACCCAGTTTCTGGAAACACCATATATTTT
TRBJ2-3 many TRBV6-2/TRBV6-3 TRBD2 CASSYSSNLLGTSGTDTQYF TGTGCCAGCAGTTACTCGAGTAATCTTCTCGGGACTAGCGGAACAGATACGCAGTATTTT
TRBJ2-3 - TRBV6-1 - CASSEFGGTTDTQYF TGTGCCAGCAGTGAATTTGGGGGGACCACAGATACGCAGTATTTT
TRBJ2-2 - TRBV4-3 TRBD2 CASSQGRRGTSGANTGELFF TGCGCCAGCAGCCAAGGGCGTCGCGGGACTAGCGGGGCGAACACCGGGGAGCTGTTTTTT
TRBJ2-3 - TRBV13 - CASSEGASTDTQYF TGTGCCAGCTCCGAGGGTGCTAGCACAGATACGCAGTATTTT
TRBJ2-7 - TRBV7-6 - CASSFDRFSYEQYF TGTGCCAGCAGCTTCGACAGGTTCTCCTACGAGCAGTACTTC
TRBJ2-5 - TRBV5-1 - CASSYQGLVGETQYF TGCGCCAGCAGCTACCAGGGGCTAGTGGGAGAGACCCAGTACTTC
TRBJ1-5 - TRBV6-1 - CASSEAGGLYNQPQHF TGTGCCAGCAGTGAAGCGGGGGGGCTCTATAATCAGCCCCAGCATTTT
TRBJ1-2 - TRBV6-5 TRBD1 CASSRDRGSYGYTF TGTGCCAGCAGTCGGGACAGAGGGTCCTATGGCTACACCTTC
TRBJ1-6 - TRBV10-1 - CASADRNSPLHF TGCGCCAGCGCAGACAGGAATTCACCCCTCCACTTT
TRBJ1-6 - TRBV7-2 TRBD1 CASSTPTGQGLGSPLHF TGTGCCAGCAGCACCCCGACGGGACAGGGACTAGGTTCACCCCTCCACTTT
TRBJ2-2 - TRBV18 - CASSPQGGTGELFF TGTGCCAGCTCACCACAAGGGGGCACCGGGGAGCTGTTTTTT
TRBJ2-5 - TRBV4-2 TRBD2 CASSQQTSGVQETQYF TGTGCCAGCAGCCAACAGACTAGCGGGGTACAAGAGACCCAGTACTTC
TRBJ2-7 - TRBV28 TRBD1 CASKAGGETGEQYF TGTGCCAGCAAAGCAGGGGGCGAAACCGGCGAGCAGTACTTC
TRBJ2-2 once TRBV5-1 TRBD2 CASSNSTSGGRLFF TGCGCCAGCAGCAACTCGACTAGCGGGGGGCGGCTGTTTTTT
TRBJ1-6 - TRBV12-3/TRBV12-4 - CASSLGQARPLHF TGTGCCAGCAGTTTAGGGCAAGCTAGGCCCCTCCACTTT
TRBJ1-2 - TRBV18 TRBD1 CASSPDRGNYGYTF TGTGCCAGCTCACCAGACAGGGGGAACTATGGCTACACCTTC
TRBJ1-2 - TRBV12-3/TRBV12-4 - CASSLQGYGYTF TGTGCCAGCAGTTTACAGGGTTATGGCTACACCTTC
TRBJ2-7 - TRBV27 - CASRGASSYEQYF TGTGCCAGCAGAGGGGCCAGCTCCTACGAGCAGTACTTC
TRBJ2-1 few TRBV5-4 - CASSPTITYNEQFF TGTGCCAGCAGCCCCACAATCACCTACAATGAGCAGTTCTTC
TRBJ2-3 - TRBV5-6 TRBD1 CASSFGQDTQYF TGTGCCAGCAGCTTTGGACAGGACACGCAGTATTTT
TRBJ2-3 - TRBV27 TRBD2 CASSLGTSPDTQYF TGTGCCAGCAGTTTAGGGACTAGCCCAGATACGCAGTATTTT
TRBJ1-2 - TRBV6-6 TRBD1 CASVRTGDYGYTF TGTGCCAGCGTACGTACAGGGGACTATGGCTACACCTTC
TRBJ1-5 - TRBV16 TRBD1 CASSQITGQVSNQPQHF TGTGCCAGCAGCCAAATAACAGGACAGGTTAGCAATCAGCCCCAGCATTTT